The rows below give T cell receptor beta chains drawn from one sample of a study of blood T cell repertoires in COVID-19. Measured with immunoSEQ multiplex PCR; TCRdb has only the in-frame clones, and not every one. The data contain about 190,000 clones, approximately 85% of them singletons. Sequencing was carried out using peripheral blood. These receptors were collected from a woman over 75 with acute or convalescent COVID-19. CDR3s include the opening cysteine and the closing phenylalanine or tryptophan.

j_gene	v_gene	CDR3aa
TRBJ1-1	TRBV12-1	CASSPNPGTDRVVQNSEAFF
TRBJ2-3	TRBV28	CASSLDRPSTDTQYF
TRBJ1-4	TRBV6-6	CASKSPLNEKLFF
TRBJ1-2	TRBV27	CASSRTGANYGYTF
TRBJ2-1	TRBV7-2	CASSLVGGPSYNEQFF
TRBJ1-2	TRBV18	CASSPDRNYGYTF
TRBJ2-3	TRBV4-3	CASSQVPGLAGADTQYF
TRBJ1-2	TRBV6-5	CASSPDSRYGYTF
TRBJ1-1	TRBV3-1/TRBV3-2	CASSQQVMNTEAFF
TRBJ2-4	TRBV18	CASSPPVVLGGANIQYF
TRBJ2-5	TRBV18	CASSQRTSGETQYF
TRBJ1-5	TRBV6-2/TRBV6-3	CASSESVTGQGPQHF
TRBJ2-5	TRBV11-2	CASSWDRSKETQYF
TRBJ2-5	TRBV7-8	CASSLRGSGRRDETQYF
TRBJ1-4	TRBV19	CAPTGTGFDEKLFF
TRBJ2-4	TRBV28	CASSAGPARGNIQYF
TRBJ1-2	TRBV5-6	CASSPSYRGRGYTF
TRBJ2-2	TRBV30	CAWSLAGGTGELFF
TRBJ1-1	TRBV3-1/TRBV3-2	CASSQDFVTEAFF
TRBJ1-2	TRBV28	CASSFRGYGYTF
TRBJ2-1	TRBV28	CASTTGSGGYNEQFF
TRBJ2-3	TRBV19	CASSKADLYTDTQYF
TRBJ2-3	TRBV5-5	CASSPERGRVGDTQYF
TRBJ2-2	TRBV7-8	CASSLAAVIGELFF
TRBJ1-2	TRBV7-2	CASSFAGTGGYGYTF
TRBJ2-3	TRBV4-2	CASSQNPTGGSTDTQYF
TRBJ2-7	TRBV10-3	CAISVAGQLAYEQYF
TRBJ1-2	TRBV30	CAWRNPSMLDLYGYTF
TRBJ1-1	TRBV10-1	CASSEQGNTEAFF
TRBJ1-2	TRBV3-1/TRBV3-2	CASSHRAVNYGYTF
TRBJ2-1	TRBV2	CASSDSGGEQFF
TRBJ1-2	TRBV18	CASSPAGAYGYTF
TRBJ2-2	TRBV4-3	CASSQESMSWLNTGELFF
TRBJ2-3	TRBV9	CASSSPTVASGDYLMDTQYF
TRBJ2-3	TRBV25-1	CASRDETGTGNTDTQYF
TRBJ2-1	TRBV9	CASDSPRGLAGRSSYNEQFF
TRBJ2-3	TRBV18	CASSPRIAGTDTQYF
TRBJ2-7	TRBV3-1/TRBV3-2	CASSQGVMGQGAYEQYF
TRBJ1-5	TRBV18	CASSPGRERYQPQHF
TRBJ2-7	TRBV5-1	CASSLLDFHEQYF
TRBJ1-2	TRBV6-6	CASAGQGALGYTF
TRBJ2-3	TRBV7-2	CASSLEHLETQYF
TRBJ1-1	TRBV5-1	CASSGTARTGAFF
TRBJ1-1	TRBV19	CASILYDRGKAFF
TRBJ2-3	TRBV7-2	CASSLDRSTDTQYF
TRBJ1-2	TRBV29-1	CSVPWGVGYTF